The present T cell receptor (beta chain) was sequenced within a study of circulating and synovial CD4+ cells in juvenile arthritis. Profiled with immunoSEQ multiplex PCR; TCRdb holds only in-frame clones, not every one. This table holds about 35,000 clones, over 90% found once. Study results and caveats: Bulk blood CD4 repertoires were more diverse than these. The pathogenic-like versus bulk T cell difference escaped Vbeta family analysis. CPL and bulk CD4 samples differed at least tenfold in T cell genomes.

Concerning this clone itself: Its matching antigen is unknown.

The germline V gene has CDR1 MDHEN and CDR2 SYDVKM. Trimming removed 3 bases from V and 5 bases from J, with 22 bases in between. The CDR3 has 17 residues. The V gene is TRBV28, the J gene TRBJ2-5; D might be TRBD2 (6 bases). The sequence came from a human donor with juvenile idiopathic arthritis. Sequenced input: CD4+ T cells from blood. CDR3 DNA: TGTGCCAGCAGTTTGGCCCCAGCGGGCTCTGGGGGGGAGACCCAGTACTTC. Amino acid sequence: CASSLAPAGSGGETQYF.